Below are 17 T cell receptor beta chains sequenced from a single sample in a study of T-cell memory formation after mild COVID-19. A single record per CDR3 protein comes from TCRdb applying MiXCR to the 5' RACE reads. The sample contains 170,000 or so distinct CDR3 sequences, roughly 28% of which appear only once. Sequencing was done on a sample of PBMCs or a T cell subset sorted from them (not recorded which). The receptors were gathered from an adult woman who had mild COVID-19 (a few samples of this study predate the infection). Cell type and time point are not known.

V and J are TRBV7-6 and TRBJ2-3; D is uncertain. This CDR3 region has 10 residues. V lost 8 bases to trimming and J lost 6 bases, with 6 bases between them. Germline-derived CDR1 and CDR2 are SGHVS and FNYEAQ. The DNA of the CDR3 is TGTGCCAGCGTCCGTGATACGCAGTATTTT. Translation gives CASVRDTQYF.

J is TRBJ1-4 and V is TRBV9; D is undetermined. Germline values: CDR1 SGDLS, CDR2 YYNGEE. CDR3 length equals 15 residues. Between the trimmed V and J ends, which lost 2 bases and 3 bases, there was a span of 11 bases. CDR3 region: CASSVGTVSNEKLFF. DNA for the CDR3: TGTGCCAGCAGCGTCGGAACGGTCTCTAATGAAAAACTGTTTTTT.

V and J are TRBV25-1 and TRBJ1-6; maybe TRBD1 (5 bases). CDR3 size: 13 residues. Germline assignment: CDR1 MGHDK and CDR2 SYGVNS. Trimming pared 5 bases from V and 9 bases from J, leaving 11 bases between. CDR3 DNA sequence: TGTGCCAGCAGTAGGCAGGGTGGTTCACCCCTCCACTTT. Its translation: CASSRQGGSPLHF.

The V and J genes are TRBV12-3 or TRBV12-4 and TRBJ2-3; 14 nucleotides line up with TRBD2. The CDR3 is 19 residues long. Trimming removed 4 bases from V and 5 bases from J; junction bases left unmatched: 14. The CDR3 is CASSSLSQPGLAGVDTQYF. CDR3 bases: TGTGCCAGCAGTTCCCTATCGCAGCCGGGACTAGCGGGAGTAGATACGCAGTATTTT.

The V and J genes are TRBV29-1 and TRBJ1-2; D gene ambiguous. V lost 3 bases to trimming and J lost 5 bases, with 19 bases between them. Germline-derived CDR1 and CDR2 are SQVTM and ANQGSEA. The CDR3 spans 15 residues. Here the CDR3 DNA reads TGCAGCGTTGAGTCCCATGATGGGGTGGGGTATGGCTACACCTTC. Its translation: CSVESHDGVGYGYTF.

This clonotype was observed once. The rearrangement links TRBV6-1 to TRBJ1-1; 8 bases line up with TRBD1. The J segment lost 1 base and the V segment lost 3 bases, leaving 10 bases of the junction unmatched. The germline V gene encodes CDR1 MNHNS and CDR2 SASEGT. This CDR3 spans 17 amino acids. The CDR3 here is CASSDFGDRGSNTEAFF. Here the CDR3 DNA reads TGTGCCAGCAGTGATTTCGGCGACAGGGGCTCGAACACTGAAGCTTTCTTT.

This chain uses TRBV6-2 or TRBV6-3 with TRBJ2-7, with 11 positions matching TRBD2. The CDR3 is 15 residues long. Germline CDR1 and CDR2: MNHEY and SVGEGT. V lost 3 bases to trimming and J lost 7 bases; unmatched junction nucleotides: 8. CDR3 sequence reads: CASSYRLAGPIEQYF. CDR3 sequence (DNA): TGTGCCAGCAGTTATCGACTAGCGGGACCAATTGAGCAGTACTTC.

The chain combines TRBV27 with TRBJ2-7, with 8 positions matching TRBD1. This CDR3 is built from 14 residues. Germline trimming cut 6 bases from V and 3 bases from J; bases unmatched to any gene: 7. In germline, CDR1 is MNHEY, CDR2 SMNVEV (reference sequence). CDR3 region: CASSQDRAFYEQYF. CDR3 in DNA: TGTGCCAGCAGCCAGGACAGGGCCTTCTACGAGCAGTACTTC.

This clonotype showed up just a few times. V gene TRBV12-3 or TRBV12-4 combines with J gene TRBJ1-1; D not certain. V was shortened by 1 base and J by 7 bases, with 4 bases between the two germline ends. This CDR3 comprises 11 residues. The CDR3 coding sequence is TGTGCCAGCAGTTTAGGGGGTGAAGCTTTCTTT. Protein sequence: CASSLGGEAFF.

This chain uses TRBV5-6 with TRBJ2-5; tentative D call: TRBD2 (5 bases). The germline CDR1 and CDR2 sequences are SGHDT and YYEEEE. Trimming cost V 2 bases and J 4 bases, with 12 bases left between them. CDR3 length: 14 residues. This CDR3 reads CASSLSGVRETQYF. CDR3 in DNA: TGTGCCAGCAGCTTAAGCGGAGTCCGAGAGACCCAGTACTTC.

This chain links TRBV5-1 with TRBJ2-1; D call uncertain. Trimming left V 0 bases short and J 1 base short, with 11 bases between. Germline CDR1 reads SGHRS; CDR2 reads YFSETQ. The CDR3 runs to 16 residues. CDR3 protein: CASSLATGKSYNEQFF. For the CDR3, the DNA is TGCGCCAGCAGCTTGGCGACGGGTAAATCCTACAATGAGCAGTTCTTC.

This sequence joins TRBV20-1 and TRBJ1-2, with D perhaps matching TRBD1 (5 bases). Between the trimmed V and J ends, which lost 4 bases and 5 bases, there was a span of 14 bases. The germline V gene has CDR1 DFQATT and CDR2 SNEGSKA (reference sequence). This CDR3 is 13 amino acids long. This CDR3 is CSATTTEEYGYTF. CDR3 coding DNA: TGCAGTGCTACGACGACAGAGGAGTATGGCTACACCTTC.

The chain is built from TRBV5-1 and TRBJ1-3, with TRBD1 as a possible D gene (6 bases). V was trimmed by 3 bases and J by 0 bases, leaving 7 bases between them. Looked up from germline, CDR1 is SGHRS and CDR2 is YFSETQ. This CDR3 comprises 14 residues. As DNA, the CDR3 is TGCGCCAGCAGCTGGGACAACTCTGGAAACACCATATATTTT. It yields the protein CASSWDNSGNTIYF.

This rearrangement joins TRBV3-1 to TRBJ2-7; 11 nucleotides match TRBD2. The CDR3 has 14 amino acids. Germline trimming cut 6 bases from V and 7 bases from J; bases unmatched to any gene: 8. Germline assignment: CDR1 LGHDT and CDR2 YNNKEL (reference sequence). The CDR3: CASSPGLAVSEQYF. The CDR3 DNA sequence: TGTGCCAGCAGTCCGGGACTAGCGGTCTCAGAGCAGTACTTC.

This sequence joins TRBV5-1 and TRBJ2-1; TRBD1 agrees at 8 bases. The length of the CDR3 is 14 residues. The V and J ends lost 3 bases and 6 bases, in that order; junction bases with no gene match: 5. The germline gives CDR1 SGHRS, CDR2 YFSETQ. The CDR3 sequence is CASSWTGLPNEQFF. CDR3 sequence (DNA): TGCGCCAGCAGCTGGACAGGGTTACCCAATGAGCAGTTCTTC.

This clonotype was detected only a few times. The DNA of the CDR3 is TGCGCCAGCAGCCCCGATTCCGGGACTACCAATGAGCAGTTCTTC. The encoded protein is CASSPDSGTTNEQFF. This chain links TRBV4-1 with TRBJ2-1, with TRBD2 identical over 7 bases. This CDR3 has 15 residues. V dropped 4 bases and J dropped 6; count of bases not matched to a gene: 9. Germline CDR1 and CDR2: MGHRA and YSYEKL.

The chain recombines TRBV6-1 with TRBJ1-5, with D perhaps matching TRBD1 (6 bases). Germline V gives CDR1 MNHNS, CDR2 SASEGT. This CDR3 has 15 residues. Trimming left V 5 bases short and J 0 bases short, with 11 bases between. The CDR3 DNA follows: TGTGCCAGCAGTAGGACAGCGTATAGCAATCAGCCCCAGCATTTT. Protein product: CASSRTAYSNQPQHF.